The T cell receptor beta chain described here comes from a study of T cell repertoires in cytomegalovirus infection. Study overall: Both CMV infection and a matching HLA type were indicated by public TCR beta signatures. Regarding the study as a whole: HLA-C-restricted CMV clonotypes gave the most frequent clonotype in two of eight donors.

The CDR3 has 16 residues. Germline CDR1 reads MNHNS; CDR2 reads SASEGT. V lost 5 bases to trimming and J lost 5 bases, with 18 bases between them. This clonotype was seen a handful of times. Its matching antigen is unknown. A single record per CDR3 protein comes from TCRdb applying MiXCR to the reads. Of 110,000 to 150,000 distinct CDR3 sequences in the sample, over 25% were seen once. The starting material was CD8+ T cells from cultured PBMCs, obtained from culture after CMV antigen stimulation. This TCR came from a human donor in good health (CMV status not recorded). Some clones in this sample may be carry-over from other donors' samples. The V and J genes are TRBV6-1 and TRBJ2-2, with a possible D match to TRBD2 (7 bases). This chain's CDR3 is CASSMWGGRGTGELFF. DNA of the CDR3: TGTGCCAGCAGTATGTGGGGGGGCCGGGGGACCGGGGAGCTGTTTTTT.